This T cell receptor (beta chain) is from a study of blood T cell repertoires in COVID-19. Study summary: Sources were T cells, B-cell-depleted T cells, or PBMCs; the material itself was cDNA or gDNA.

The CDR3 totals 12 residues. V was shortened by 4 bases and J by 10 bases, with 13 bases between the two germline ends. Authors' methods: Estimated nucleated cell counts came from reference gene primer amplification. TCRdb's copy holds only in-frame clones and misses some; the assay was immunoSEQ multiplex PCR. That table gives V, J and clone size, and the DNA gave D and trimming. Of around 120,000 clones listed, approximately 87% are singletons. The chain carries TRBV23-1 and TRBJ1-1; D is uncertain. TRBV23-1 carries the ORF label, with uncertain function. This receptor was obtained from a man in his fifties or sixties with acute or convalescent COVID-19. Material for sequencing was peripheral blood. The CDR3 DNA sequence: TGCGCCAGCAGTCCCCCCAGGCAGGCAGCTTTCTTT. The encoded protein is CASSPPRQAAFF.